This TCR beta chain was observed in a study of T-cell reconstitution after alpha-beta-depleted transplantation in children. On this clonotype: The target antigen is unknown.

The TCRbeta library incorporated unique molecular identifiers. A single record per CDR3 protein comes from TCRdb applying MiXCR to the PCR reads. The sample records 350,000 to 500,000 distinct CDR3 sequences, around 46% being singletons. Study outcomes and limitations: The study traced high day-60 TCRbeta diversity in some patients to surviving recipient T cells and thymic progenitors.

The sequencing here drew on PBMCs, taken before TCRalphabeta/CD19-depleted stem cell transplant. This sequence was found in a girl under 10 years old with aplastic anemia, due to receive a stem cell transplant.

This chain's CDR3 is CASSPSGASYEQYF. The CDR3 nucleotides are TGTGCCAGCAGTCCCTCTGGAGCAAGCTACGAGCAGTACTTC. This chain connects TRBV27 to TRBJ2-7; D is uncertain. Trimming cost V 5 bases and J 3 bases, with 14 bases left between them. Per the germline V gene, CDR1 is MNHEY and CDR2 is SMNVEV (reference sequence). This CDR3 contains 14 residues.